What follows describes a single TCR beta chain. Its antigen is unidentified. These data belong to a study of T cell responses to AZD1222 COVID-19 vaccine. The study's findings and limits: As reported, nearly half of all spike-specific TCRs target variant regions that are unmutated. Mostly white British, mostly female donors; authors suggested clonal diversity may be underestimated. Among AZD1222 vaccinees, only 5 to 7 were seropositive at baseline.

This CDR3 contains 18 residues. V lost 3 bases and J 0 bases, leaving 21 bases between the germline ends. The V gene's germline CDR1 is DFQATT and CDR2 SNEGSKA (reference sequence). The protocol was immunoSEQ multiplex PCR, while the TCRdb copy is restricted to in-frame clones and leaves out a portion. The table lists some 120,000 clones, 80% to 85% of them singletons. Sequences were derived from peripheral blood, sampled on day 0 of AZD1222 vaccination. This sequence joins TRBV20-1 and TRBJ2-1, with D possibly matching TRBD2 (7 bases). The TCR comes from an adult in good health. The DNA for the CDR3 is TGCAGTGCTAGTAGTCGCGGGGGCGGGGGTGTCTCCTACAATGAGCAGTTCTTC. This encodes CSASSRGGGGVSYNEQFF.